Below, one T cell receptor beta chain is given with its context. Trimming cost V 3 bases and J 3 bases, with 9 bases left between them. This CDR3 has 15 amino acids. CDR1 and CDR2 (germline): MNHEY, SMNVEV (reference sequence). The data derive from a study of blood T cell repertoires in COVID-19. On the study more broadly: The United States, Italy and Spain provided the acute and convalescent COVID-19 samples. Sources were T cells, B-cell-depleted T cells, or PBMCs; the material itself was cDNA or gDNA.

Original processing methods: For nucleated cells, counts were estimated from reference gene primer amplification. The data were produced by immunoSEQ multiplex PCR, yet TCRdb's version contains in-frame clones alone and is incomplete. The DNA gave D and trimming, while V, J and clone size come from that table. Of about 90,000 clones listed, roughly nine tenths were seen once; the top ten hold around 16%. The rearrangement links TRBV27 to TRBJ2-6; TRBD1 might be the D (5 bases). The TCR sequence derives from a male donor with acute or convalescent COVID-19. Sequenced material: peripheral blood. The DNA for the CDR3 is TGTGCCAGCAGTTTCCAGGGATTTGGGGCCAACGTCCTGACTTTC. The encoded protein is CASSFQGFGANVLTF.